What follows are 9 T cell receptor beta chains derived from one specimen sequenced in a study of OX40 agonist ivuxolimab in advanced cancers. Here immunoSEQ multiplex PCR was the method, and the copy in TCRdb shows in-frame clones only, minus some. The repertoire holds some 100,000 clones, with 85% to 90% as singletons. The source was CD4+ or CD8+ T cells sorted from blood, collected in a trial of the OX40 agonist ivuxolimab. These receptors were collected from an adult with an advanced solid tumor such as melanoma, head and neck, liver or kidney cancer.

The chain recombines TRBV5-1 with TRBJ1-1; unclear D gene. CDR3 length: 15 amino acids. V was pared by 4 bases and J by 0 bases, with 13 bases between. CDR1 SGHRS and CDR2 YFSETQ come from the germline V gene. The CDR3 DNA follows: TGCGCCAGCAGCCCCGACCTAGGAATGAACACTGAAGCTTTCTTT. This codes for CASSPDLGMNTEAFF.

This clone was picked up a small number of times. J is TRBJ1-1 and V is TRBV5-1; D unclear. With 4 bases removed from V and 5 bases from J, the gap between germline ends came to 15 bases. CDR1 and CDR2 from the germline V gene are SGHRS and YFSETQ. The CDR3 has 14 residues. CDR3 DNA: TGCGCCAGCAGCGCCGGAGTAGTTGGGACTGAAGCTTTCTTT. It specifies CASSAGVVGTEAFF.

The chain has TRBV7-2 and TRBJ2-7; D remains ambiguous. The ends were cut back, 1 base at V and 3 bases at J, with 7 bases in the middle. Germline V gene data show CDR1 as SGHTA and CDR2 as FQGNSA. The CDR3 runs to 13 residues. CDR3 DNA sequence: TGTGCCAGCAGCTTAGGAGACGGCTACGAGCAGTACTTC. Translation: CASSLGDGYEQYF.

V and J are TRBV7-3 and TRBJ2-1; the D call may be TRBD1 or TRBD2 (6 bases each). Deletions cut 5 bases from V and 0 bases from J, with 14 bases between. The CDR3 contains 16 residues. Germline loops: CDR1 SGHTA, CDR2 FQGTGA. The DNA for the CDR3 is TGTGCCAGCAGCGCCAGAGGGGGGAGCTCCTACAATGAGCAGTTCTTC. This sequence encodes CASSARGGSSYNEQFF. Complete variable domain (other parts from reference TRBV7-3 and TRBJ2-1): GAGVSQTPSNKVTEKGKYVELRCDPISGHTALYWYRQSLGQGPEFLIYFQGTGAADDSGLPNDRFFAVRPEGSVSTLKIQRTERGDSAVYLCASSARGGSSYNEQFFGPGTRLTVL.

The chain has TRBV29-1 and TRBJ2-7, with TRBD2 matching over 8 bases. After removal of 7 bases from V and 4 bases from J, the junction contained 6 bases not matched to a gene. CDR1 is SQVTM and CDR2 is ANQGSEA in the germline V gene. This CDR3 contains 12 residues. CDR3 sequence: CSATGGPYEQYF. CDR3 DNA sequence: TGCAGCGCGACGGGAGGGCCTTACGAGCAGTACTTC.

This clone was picked up a small number of times. The chain joins TRBV7-8 to TRBJ1-5; unclear D gene. V was clipped by 5 bases and J by 7 bases, with 18 bases between them. CDR3 length: 15 residues. CDR1 and CDR2 (germline): SGHVS, FQNEAQ. The DNA of the CDR3 is TGTGCCAGCAGCCCGAGTGCGGAATGGAGGCAGCCCCAGCATTTT. The encoded protein is CASSPSAEWRQPQHF.

The chain is built from TRBV28 and TRBJ1-1; D gene uncertain. Germline CDR1 MDHEN, CDR2 SYDVKM. CDR3 length: 14 residues. V lost 7 bases and J 6 bases, leaving 18 bases between the germline ends. The CDR3 reads CASTAVGEFAEAFF. The CDR3 nucleotides read TGTGCCAGCACCGCGGTCGGGGAATTTGCTGAAGCTTTCTTT.

The gene calls are TRBV2 and TRBJ2-3; TRBD2 is a possible D gene (5 bases). Trimming shortened V by 8 bases and J by 2 bases, and 14 bases separated the two germline ends. Germline V gene lookup returns CDR1 SNHLY and CDR2 FYNNEI. The CDR3 contains 14 residues. DNA for the CDR3: TGTGCCAGCCGGAGAGCGGAAGTCACAGATACGCAGTATTTT. As protein: CASRRAEVTDTQYF.

This chain links TRBV5-1 with TRBJ1-1; D call uncertain. Trimming took off 3 bases at V and 3 bases at J, with 9 bases between the two ends. CDR1 and CDR2 from the germline V gene are SGHRS and YFSETQ. This CDR3 contains 13 residues. CDR3 loop: CASSWTQDTEAFF. CDR3 bases: TGCGCCAGCAGCTGGACCCAGGACACTGAAGCTTTCTTT.